The 17 T cell receptor beta chains given below trace back to one sample, sequenced in a study of shared clonotypes between healthy human individuals. The data were produced by immunoSEQ multiplex PCR, yet TCRdb's version contains in-frame clones alone and is incomplete. This table has 550,000 to 750,000 clones, nearly 97% appearing once. It was CD45RO-negative cells, positively selected for CCR7, that made up naive CD8 cells, with terminally differentiated effector memory CD45RA+ cells excluded. The sample consisted of naive CD8+ T cells sorted from blood. Receptors originate from a woman aged 25 to 45 in good health.

The chain uses TRBV15 and TRBJ2-3; unclear D gene. Germline V gene data show CDR1 as LNHNV and CDR2 as YYDKDF (reference sequence). V was shortened by 0 bases and J by 5 bases, with 6 bases between the two germline ends. The CDR3 extends over 13 amino acids. CDR3 nucleotide sequence: TGTGCCACCAGCAGAGATAGAATAGATACGCAGTATTTT. Protein sequence: CATSRDRIDTQYF. Combining the CDR3 with reference TRBV15 and TRBJ2-3 gives the whole variable domain DAMVIQNPRYQVTQFGKPVTLSCSQTLNHNVMYWYQQKSSQAPKLLFHYYDKDFNNEADTPDNFQSRRPNTSFCFLDIRSPGLGDTAMYLCATSRDRIDTQYFGPGTRLTVL.

V and J are TRBV5-1 and TRBJ2-1; no reliable D call. Germline-derived CDR1 and CDR2 are SGHRS and YFSETQ. This CDR3 has 14 residues. V lost 2 bases and J 9 bases, leaving 15 bases between the germline ends. CDR3 region: CASSLPPQAGEQFF. The CDR3, as DNA: TGCGCCAGCAGCTTACCCCCCCAGGCCGGTGAGCAGTTCTTC.

V gene TRBV18 combines with J gene TRBJ1-4, with D unclear. V dropped 5 bases and J dropped 5 bases, with 9 bases sitting between them. CDR3 length: 13 residues. CDR1 is KGHSH and CDR2 is LQKENI in the germline V gene. CDR3 in amino acids: CASSIGGNEKLFF. As DNA, the CDR3 is TGTGCCAGCTCAATAGGCGGGAATGAAAAACTGTTTTTT.

This clone was recorded once. This CDR3 reads CASSGLGTRNYGYTF. The CDR3 DNA reads as TGTGCCAGCAGCGGACTGGGCACTAGGAACTATGGCTACACCTTC. The V and J genes are TRBV2 and TRBJ1-2; D is unclear. Trimming took 6 bases from V and 2 from J, leaving 16 bases between them. Per germline, CDR1 SNHLY and CDR2 FYNNEI. CDR3 length: 15 amino acids.

The chain is built from TRBV28 and TRBJ2-7; D gene ambiguous. V lost 3 bases to trimming and J lost 0 bases, with 15 bases between them. The CDR3 totals 16 residues. Germline V gene lookup returns CDR1 MDHEN and CDR2 SYDVKM. Here the CDR3 reads CASSFFKRLISYEQYF. CDR3 sequence (DNA): TGTGCCAGCAGTTTCTTTAAGCGCCTCATCTCCTACGAGCAGTACTTC.

V gene TRBV13 combines with J gene TRBJ2-5; D ambiguous. This CDR3 region has 12 residues. The V and J ends lost 5 bases and 11 bases respectively, with 15 bases between them. Germline V CDR1 and CDR2: PRHDT, FYEKMQ (reference sequence). CDR3 protein: CASSDETGEQYF. In DNA, the CDR3 is TGTGCCAGCAGCGACGAGACTGGAGAGCAGTACTTC.

The genes are TRBV6-5 and TRBJ1-4; D is ambiguous. The CDR3 totals 15 residues. Germline values: CDR1 MNHEY, CDR2 SVGAGI. The V gene lost 4 bases and the J gene lost 6 bases, with 15 bases spanning the gap. CDR3 nucleotide sequence: TGTGCCAGCAGTTTGTTGCCCAACACTTATGAAAAACTGTTTTTT. This encodes CASSLLPNTYEKLFF.

This chain joins TRBV4-1 and TRBJ1-4; TRBD1 is a possible D gene (6 bases). CDR1 and CDR2 from the germline V gene are MGHRA and YSYEKL. Trimming left V 2 bases short and J 0 bases short, with 13 bases between. The CDR3 sequence is 17 residues long. CDR3 in DNA: TGCGCCAGCAGCCAAAGGACAGTCGTTGCAACTAATGAAAAACTGTTTTTT. This sequence encodes CASSQRTVVATNEKLFF.

This chain connects TRBV25-1 to TRBJ1-1; D remains unclear. This CDR3 contains 13 residues. V was trimmed by 1 base and J by 8 bases, leaving 11 bases between them. Germline CDR1 is MGHDK and CDR2 is SYGVNS. DNA of the CDR3: TGTGCCAGCAGTGAATTTATGGGCACCGAAGCTTTCTTT. Translating it yields CASSEFMGTEAFF.

This clone occurred once. The CDR3 bases are TGTGCTAGTGGTTTGGGCGGGCCCCGGTTTGGTGAGCAGTTCTTC. Residues: CASGLGGPRFGEQFF. The chain carries TRBV12-5 and TRBJ2-1; a possible D gene is TRBD2 (5 bases). Germline V gene data show CDR1 as LGHNT and CDR2 as FRNRAP. This CDR3 region has 15 residues. Trimming cost V 1 base and J 9 bases, with 16 bases left between them.

The CDR3 DNA sequence: TGTGCCAGCAGTTTGACTAGCGAGTCCTACGAGCAGTACTTC. It yields the protein CASSLTSESYEQYF. This rearrangement joins TRBV28 to TRBJ2-7, with 8 bases lining up with TRBD2. The CDR3 is 14 amino acids. Unmatched junction bases numbered 2, after V lost 3 bases and J lost 1 base. Germline CDR1 MDHEN, CDR2 SYDVKM.

The chain carries TRBV19 and TRBJ2-7, with unresolved D. CDR1 is LNHDA, CDR2 SQIVND, per germline (reference sequence). Between the trimmed V and J ends, which lost 3 bases and 5 bases, there was a span of 17 bases. The CDR3 contains 15 residues. CDR3 bases: TGTGCCAGTAGTATCACGGTCGCCCGAAGGAACGAGCAGTACTTC. This sequence encodes CASSITVARRNEQYF.

J is TRBJ2-7 and V is TRBV5-4, with TRBD2 matching over 8 bases. The length of the CDR3 is 13 residues. Germline trimming cut 4 bases from V and 1 base from J; bases unmatched to any gene: 1. From germline, CDR1 is SGHNT and CDR2 YYREEE (reference sequence). The CDR3 reads CASSAGGSYEQYF. The DNA of the CDR3 is TGTGCCAGCAGCGCGGGGGGATCCTACGAGCAGTACTTC.

The genes are TRBV6-5 and TRBJ1-1; D is possibly TRBD1 (5 bases). V lost 2 bases and J 3 bases, leaving 10 bases between the germline ends. The length of the CDR3 is 14 residues. From germline, CDR1 is MNHEY and CDR2 SVGAGI. CDR3 residues: CASSYGGEDTEAFF. In DNA, the CDR3 is TGTGCCAGCAGTTACGGGGGTGAGGACACTGAAGCTTTCTTT.

V gene TRBV28 combines with J gene TRBJ1-1, with D uncertain. CDR3 length equals 13 residues. The V end was cut by 5 bases, the J end by 0 bases, with 7 bases between. CDR1 and CDR2 (germline): MDHEN, SYDVKM. The CDR3 sequence: CASSNQLNTEAFF. CDR3 coding DNA: TGTGCCAGCAGTAATCAGTTGAACACTGAAGCTTTCTTT.

The chain recombines TRBV5-6 with TRBJ2-7; 9 bases fit TRBD2. The CDR3 totals 16 residues. CDR1 is SGHDT, CDR2 YYEEEE, per germline. V gave up 0 bases and J gave up 2 bases; unmatched junction bases: 6. The CDR3 DNA is TGTGCCAGCAGCTTGGAACTAGCGGGTAGTGCCTACGAGCAGTACTTC. It codes for CASSLELAGSAYEQYF.

The genes are TRBV21-1 and TRBJ2-3. TRBV21-1 is labeled a pseudogene. The CDR3 is made up of 14 amino acids. The CDR3 loop is CASSKLKTVDTQYF. The CDR3 DNA sequence: TGTGCCAGCAGCAAACTCAAGACCGTGGATACGCAGTATTTT.